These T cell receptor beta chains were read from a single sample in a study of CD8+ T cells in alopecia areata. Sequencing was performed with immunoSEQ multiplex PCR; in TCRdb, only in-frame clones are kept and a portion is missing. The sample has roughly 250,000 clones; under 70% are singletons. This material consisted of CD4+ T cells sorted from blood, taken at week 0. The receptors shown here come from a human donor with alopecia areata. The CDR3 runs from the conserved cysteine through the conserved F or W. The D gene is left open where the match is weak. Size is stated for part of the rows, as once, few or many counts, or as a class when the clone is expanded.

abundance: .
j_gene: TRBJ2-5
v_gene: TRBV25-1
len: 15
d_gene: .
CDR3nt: TGTGCCAGCAGTGAGAGGCGGCAGAGACAAGAGACCCAGTACTTC
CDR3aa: CASSERRQRQETQYF

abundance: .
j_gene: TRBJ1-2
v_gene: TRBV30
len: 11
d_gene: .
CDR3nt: TGTGCCTGGGACGGGAGGGAAGGCTACACCTTC
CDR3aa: CAWDGREGYTF

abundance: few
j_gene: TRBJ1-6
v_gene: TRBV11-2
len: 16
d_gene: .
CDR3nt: TGTGCCAGCAGCTTAGGGTGGGCCGGCTATAATTCACCCCTCCACTTT
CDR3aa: CASSLGWAGYNSPLHF

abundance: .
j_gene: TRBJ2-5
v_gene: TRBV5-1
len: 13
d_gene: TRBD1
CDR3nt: TGCGCCAGCAACCAGGGGGCCCAAGAGACCCAGTACTTC
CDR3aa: CASNQGAQETQYF

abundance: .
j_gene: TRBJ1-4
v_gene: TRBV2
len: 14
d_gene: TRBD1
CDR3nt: TGTGCCAGCAGTTCGGACAGGGCTCGGGAAAAACTGTTTTTT
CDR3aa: CASSSDRAREKLFF

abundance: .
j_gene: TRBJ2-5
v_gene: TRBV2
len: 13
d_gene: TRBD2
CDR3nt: TGTGCCAGCAGTGGACTAGCTTTGGAGACCCAGTACTTC
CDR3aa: CASSGLALETQYF

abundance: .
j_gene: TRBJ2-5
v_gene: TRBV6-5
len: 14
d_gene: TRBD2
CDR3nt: TGTGCCAGCAATGGCGCTAGCGGGGCGGAGACCCAGTACTTC
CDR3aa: CASNGASGAETQYF

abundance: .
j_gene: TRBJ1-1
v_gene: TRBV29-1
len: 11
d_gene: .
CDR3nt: TGCAGCGGCGCCGAGGGACTTGAAGCTTTCTTT
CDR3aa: CSGAEGLEAFF

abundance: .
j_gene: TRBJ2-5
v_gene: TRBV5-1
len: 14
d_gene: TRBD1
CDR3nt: TGCGCCAGCAGCTCGGGACAGCTACAAGAGACCCAGTACTTC
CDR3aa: CASSSGQLQETQYF

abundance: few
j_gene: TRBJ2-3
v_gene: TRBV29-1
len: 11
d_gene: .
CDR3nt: TGCAGCTCCCTTCAAACAGATACGCAGTATTTT
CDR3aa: CSSLQTDTQYF

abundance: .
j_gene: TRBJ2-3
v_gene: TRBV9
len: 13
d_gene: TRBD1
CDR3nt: TGTGCCAGCGGCCCCCAGGGGGCAGATACGCAGTATTTT
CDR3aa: CASGPQGADTQYF

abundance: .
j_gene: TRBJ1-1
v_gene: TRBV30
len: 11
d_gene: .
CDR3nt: TGTGCCTGGGTGGGCGTTACTGAAGCTTTCTTT
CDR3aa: CAWVGVTEAFF

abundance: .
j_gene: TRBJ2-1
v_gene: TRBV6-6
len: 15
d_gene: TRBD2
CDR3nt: TGTGCCAGCAGCAAAGCGGGGAGCTCCTACAATGAGCAGTTCTTC
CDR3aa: CASSKAGSSYNEQFF

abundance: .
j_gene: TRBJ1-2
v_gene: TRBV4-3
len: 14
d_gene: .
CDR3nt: TGCGCCAGCAGCCAAGCCGGGTCCCGCTATGGCTACACCTTC
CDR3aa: CASSQAGSRYGYTF

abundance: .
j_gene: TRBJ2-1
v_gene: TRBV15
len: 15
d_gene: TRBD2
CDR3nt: TGTGCCACCAGCAGGGATGGGACTAGTAAGAATGAGCAGTTCTTC
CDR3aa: CATSRDGTSKNEQFF

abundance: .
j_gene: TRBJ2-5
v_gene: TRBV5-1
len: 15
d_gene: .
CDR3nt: TGCGCCAGCAGCTTGAACGCGGGGGCCAGAGAGACCCAGTACTTC
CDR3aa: CASSLNAGARETQYF

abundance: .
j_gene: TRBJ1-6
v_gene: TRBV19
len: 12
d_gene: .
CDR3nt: TGTGCCCCTCGCGGGGATAATTCACCCCTCCACTTT
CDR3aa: CAPRGDNSPLHF

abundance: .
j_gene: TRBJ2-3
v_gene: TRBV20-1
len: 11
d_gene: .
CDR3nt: TGCAGTGCTACTGTAATAGATACGCAGTATTTT
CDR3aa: CSATVIDTQYF

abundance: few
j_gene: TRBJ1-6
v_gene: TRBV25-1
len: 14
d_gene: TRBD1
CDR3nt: TGTGCCAGCAGAGGACAGGGTGAGAATTCACCCCTCCACTTT
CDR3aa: CASRGQGENSPLHF

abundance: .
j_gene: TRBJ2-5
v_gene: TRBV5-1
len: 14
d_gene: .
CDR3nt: TGCGCCAGCAGCTCCTTCAGACAGCAAGAGACCCAGTACTTC
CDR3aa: CASSSFRQQETQYF

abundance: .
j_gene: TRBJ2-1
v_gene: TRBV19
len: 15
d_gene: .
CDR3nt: TGTGCCAGTAGTTCACCGGGGTACCCTTACAATGAGCAGTTCTTC
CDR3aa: CASSSPGYPYNEQFF

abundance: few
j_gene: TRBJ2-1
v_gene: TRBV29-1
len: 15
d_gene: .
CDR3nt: TGCAGCGTGCTATTTAAGAAGGGGCTCTGGAATGAGCAGTTCTTC
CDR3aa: CSVLFKKGLWNEQFF

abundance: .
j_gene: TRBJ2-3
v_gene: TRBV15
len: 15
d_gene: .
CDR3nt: TGTGCCACCAGCCCCGGTGTAGCGAGCACAGATACGCAGTATTTT
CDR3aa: CATSPGVASTDTQYF

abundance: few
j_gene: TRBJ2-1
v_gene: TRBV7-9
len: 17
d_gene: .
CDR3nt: TGTGCCAGCAGCGCCCCCTTAGGGGCCACGACACACAATGAGCAGTTCTTC
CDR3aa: CASSAPLGATTHNEQFF

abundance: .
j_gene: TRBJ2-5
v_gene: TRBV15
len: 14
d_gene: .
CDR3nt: TGTGCCACCAGCAACTACGACATAAAAGAGACCCAGTACTTC
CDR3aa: CATSNYDIKETQYF

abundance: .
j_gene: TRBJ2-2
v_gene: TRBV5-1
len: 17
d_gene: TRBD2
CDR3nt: TGCGCCAGCAGCTCGGGACTAGCGGGGCCGAACACCGGGGAGCTGTTTTTT
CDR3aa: CASSSGLAGPNTGELFF

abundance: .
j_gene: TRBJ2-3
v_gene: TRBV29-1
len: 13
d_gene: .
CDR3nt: TGCAGCGTTGAGGGCAGGCGCACAGATACGCAGTATTTT
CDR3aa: CSVEGRRTDTQYF

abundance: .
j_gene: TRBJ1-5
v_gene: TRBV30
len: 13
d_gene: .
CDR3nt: TGTGCCTGGAGTGCCGACAGAACTCAGCCCCAGCATTTT
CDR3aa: CAWSADRTQPQHF

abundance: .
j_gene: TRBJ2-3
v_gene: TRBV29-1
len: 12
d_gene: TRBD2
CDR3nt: TGCAGCGGACTAGCGGGCGGAGATACGCAGTATTTT
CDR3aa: CSGLAGGDTQYF

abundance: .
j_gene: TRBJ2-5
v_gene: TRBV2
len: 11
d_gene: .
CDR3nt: TGTGCCAGCAGTGAGGAGGAGACCCAGTACTTC
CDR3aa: CASSEEETQYF

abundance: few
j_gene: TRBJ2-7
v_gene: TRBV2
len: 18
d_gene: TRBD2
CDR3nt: TGTGCCAGCACCGCGGCTAGCGGGGGGCTCTTGAGCTCCTACGAGCAGTACTTC
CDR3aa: CASTAASGGLLSSYEQYF

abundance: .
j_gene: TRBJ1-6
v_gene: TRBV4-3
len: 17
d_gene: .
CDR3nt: TGCGCCAGCAGCCAAGATGTAGGGTTGCATGTGTCTTCACCCCTCCACTTT
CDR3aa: CASSQDVGLHVSSPLHF

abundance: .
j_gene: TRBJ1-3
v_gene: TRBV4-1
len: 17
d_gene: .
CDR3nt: TGCGCCAGCAGCCAACCCGGACCCGGACACTCTGGAAACACCATATATTTT
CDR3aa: CASSQPGPGHSGNTIYF

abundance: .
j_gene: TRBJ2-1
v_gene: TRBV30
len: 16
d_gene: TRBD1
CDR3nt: TGTGCCTGGAGTGTAGGCGACAGGGCCATCTACAATGAGCAGTTCTTC
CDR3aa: CAWSVGDRAIYNEQFF

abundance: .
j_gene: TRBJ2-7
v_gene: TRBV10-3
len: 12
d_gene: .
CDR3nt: TGTGCCATCAGAAAACCTCCCTACGAGCAGTACTTC
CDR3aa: CAIRKPPYEQYF

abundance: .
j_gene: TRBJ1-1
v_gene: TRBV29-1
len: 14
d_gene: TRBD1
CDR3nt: TGCAGCAGTGGGCCGGGACAGATGAACACTGAAGCTTTCTTT
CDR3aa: CSSGPGQMNTEAFF

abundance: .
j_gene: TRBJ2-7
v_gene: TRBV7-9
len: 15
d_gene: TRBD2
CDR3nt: TGTGCCAGCAGCCCCCAGCGGGGGAGGCTCTACGAGCAGTACTTC
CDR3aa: CASSPQRGRLYEQYF

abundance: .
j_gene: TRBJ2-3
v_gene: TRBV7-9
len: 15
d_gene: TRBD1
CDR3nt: TGTGCCAGCAGCTACTACAGGGGAAGCACAGATACGCAGTATTTT
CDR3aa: CASSYYRGSTDTQYF

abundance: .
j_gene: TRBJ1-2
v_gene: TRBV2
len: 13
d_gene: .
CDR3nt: TGTGCCAGCAGTGATGAGGGGAACTATGGCTACACCTTC
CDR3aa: CASSDEGNYGYTF

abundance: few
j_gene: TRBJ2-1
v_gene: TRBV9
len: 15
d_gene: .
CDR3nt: TGTGCCAGCACCTTCCAGGAGGGGATGGGCAATGAGCAGTTCTTC
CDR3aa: CASTFQEGMGNEQFF

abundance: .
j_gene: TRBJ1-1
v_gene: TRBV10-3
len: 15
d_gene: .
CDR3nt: TGTGCCATCAGTGACCCAGGGACCCGGGACACTGAAGCTTTCTTT
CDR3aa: CAISDPGTRDTEAFF

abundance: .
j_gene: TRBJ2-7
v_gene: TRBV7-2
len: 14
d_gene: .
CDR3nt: TGTGCCAGCAGCCCGGGACTGGTGTCCGCCGAGCAGTACTTC
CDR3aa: CASSPGLVSAEQYF

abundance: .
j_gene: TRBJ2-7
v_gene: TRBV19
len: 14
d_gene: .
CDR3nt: TGTGCCAGTAGTATGGACTGGAGCTCCTACGAGCAGTACTTC
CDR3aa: CASSMDWSSYEQYF

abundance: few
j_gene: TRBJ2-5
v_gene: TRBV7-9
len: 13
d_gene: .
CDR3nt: TGTGCCAGCAGCTTCAGGGGGAGGGAGACCCAGTACTTC
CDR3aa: CASSFRGRETQYF